Presented here are 15 T cell receptor beta chains from one specimen sequenced in a study of T-cell reconstitution after alpha-beta-depleted transplantation in children. Unique molecular identifiers were incorporated during preparation of the TCRbeta library. TCRdb used MiXCR to reprocess the PCR reads, holding one entry per CDR3 protein. The sample includes under 450,000 distinct CDR3 sequences, 16% of them seen just once. Here the sequenced sample was PBMCs, mostly from graft donor cells, taken 360 days after TCRalphabeta/CD19-depleted stem cell transplant. The source is a boy under two years old who had a stem cell transplant for Wiskott-Aldrich syndrome, so the T cells may come from the graft donor.

The rearrangement links TRBV2 to TRBJ2-2; D tentatively reads TRBD1 or TRBD2 (5 bases each). The CDR3 spans 12 residues. Trimming cost V 3 bases and J 9 bases, with 8 bases left between them. Germline loops: CDR1 SNHLY, CDR2 FYNNEI. CDR3: CASSDRDRELFF. Here the CDR3 DNA reads TGTGCCAGCAGTGACAGGGACCGGGAGCTGTTTTTT.

In this sample, this clonotype turned up a few times. This rearrangement joins TRBV20-1 to TRBJ2-7; D possibly matches TRBD1 or TRBD2 (5 bases each). This CDR3 region has 14 residues. The V gene lost 6 bases and the J gene lost 0 bases, with 15 bases spanning the gap. Germline loops: CDR1 DFQATT, CDR2 SNEGSKA (reference sequence). Here the CDR3 DNA reads TGCAGTGCATCCGGGACGCGCAGCTCCTACGAGCAGTACTTC. Translating it yields CSASGTRSSYEQYF.

The chain links TRBV6-5 to TRBJ2-7; 12 nucleotides align to TRBD2. V lost 0 bases to trimming and J lost 5 bases; unmatched junction nucleotides: 14. CDR3 length equals 19 residues. Germline loops: CDR1 MNHEY, CDR2 SVGAGI. CDR3 nucleotide sequence: TGTGCCAGCAGTTACTCGATTCCCGGGACTAGCGGGCCCGCCCACGAGCAGTACTTC. Translating gives CASSYSIPGTSGPAHEQYF.

The chain couples TRBV12-3 or TRBV12-4 to TRBJ2-5; TRBD2 matches at 8 bases. The CDR3 is 16 residues long. V lost 4 bases and J lost 1; bases outside the gene matches: 8. CDR3 sequence reads: CASSSRTSPPQETQYF. CDR3 in DNA: TGTGCCAGCAGTTCCAGGACTAGCCCCCCCCAAGAGACCCAGTACTTC.

This clonotype was found a few times. The chain is built from TRBV7-8 and TRBJ2-3; possibly TRBD2 for D (5 bases). Germline CDR1 reads SGHVS; CDR2 reads FQNEAQ. V lost 2 bases and J lost 1, with 7 bases in between. This CDR3 region has 14 residues. The CDR3 spells CASSLSSGTDTQYF. The CDR3 DNA follows: TGTGCCAGCAGCTTAAGTAGCGGCACAGATACGCAGTATTTT.

The chain is built from TRBV5-6 and TRBJ1-5; D not certain. V dropped 1 base and J dropped 2 bases, with 16 bases sitting between them. This CDR3 region has 17 residues. CDR1 and CDR2 (germline): SGHDT, YYEEEE. The CDR3 is CASSLYAPSEGNQPQHF. CDR3 DNA sequence: TGTGCCAGCAGCTTGTATGCCCCCTCCGAAGGCAATCAGCCCCAGCATTTT.

This clonotype was seen more than once but under ten times. V is TRBV20-1 and J is TRBJ2-5; the D gene could be TRBD1 or TRBD2 (5 bases each). The CDR3 runs to 14 residues. The V gene lost 1 base and the J gene lost 4 bases, with 13 bases spanning the gap. In germline, CDR1 is DFQATT, CDR2 SNEGSKA (reference sequence). The CDR3 nucleotides read TGCAGTGCTAGAGGAGACGGGGCCGTAGAGACCCAGTACTTC. It encodes CSARGDGAVETQYF.

V usage is TRBV7-2 and J usage is TRBJ2-1, with 11 positions matching TRBD2. The germline V gene has CDR1 SGHTA and CDR2 FQGNSA. The CDR3 sequence is 17 residues long. V gave up 4 bases and J gave up 4 bases; unmatched junction bases: 9. The CDR3 region has the DNA TGTGCCAGCAGCTCTGTTAGCGGGAGGGCCCTATACAATGAGCAGTTCTTC. Translation: CASSSVSGRALYNEQFF.

This clonotype has a handful of counts. V is TRBV9 and J is TRBJ2-5, with 10 bases fitting TRBD2. This CDR3 has 14 amino acids. V lost 2 bases and J lost 5; bases outside the gene matches: 3. Germline CDR1 is SGDLS and CDR2 is YYNGEE. The CDR3 DNA reads TGTGCCAGCAGCGTTTCGACTAGCGGGGAGACCCAGTACTTC. This gives the protein CASSVSTSGETQYF.

V gene TRBV2 combines with J gene TRBJ2-3; 7 nucleotides align to TRBD2. The V segment lost 7 bases and the J segment 1 base; nucleotides outside the gene matches: 5. This CDR3 is built from 14 residues. The germline gives CDR1 SNHLY, CDR2 FYNNEI. In nucleotides, the CDR3 is TGTGCCAGCAAAAGGGGAGGGGGCACAGATACGCAGTATTTT. It is translated as CASKRGGGTDTQYF.

The chain is built from TRBV19 and TRBJ2-3; TRBD1 might be the D (5 bases). The CDR3 loop spans 15 amino acids. Germline V lookup: CDR1 LNHDA, CDR2 SQIVND (reference sequence). V lost 4 bases to trimming and J lost 1 base, with 12 bases between them. CDR3 region: CASSKPGLGTDTQYF. In DNA form, the CDR3 reads TGTGCCAGTAGTAAACCAGGGCTCGGCACAGATACGCAGTATTTT.

This chain uses TRBV12-3 or TRBV12-4 with TRBJ2-1, with D perhaps TRBD2 (6 bases). Between the trimmed V and J ends, which lost 1 base and 4 bases, there was a span of 14 bases. The CDR3 contains 16 residues. The CDR3 bases are TGTGCCAGCAGTTTAGGAGGAGGGAAAGGATACAATGAGCAGTTCTTC. It encodes CASSLGGGKGYNEQFF.

The chain carries TRBV5-1 and TRBJ2-1; possibly TRBD1 or TRBD2 for D (6 bases each). Trimming shortened V by 0 bases and J by 15 bases, and 19 bases separated the two germline ends. Germline values: CDR1 SGHRS, CDR2 YFSETQ. The CDR3 is 14 amino acids. The CDR3 protein is CASSLDAGGGGRFF. DNA of the CDR3: TGCGCCAGCAGCTTGGACGCCGGTGGAGGGGGGCGGTTCTTC.

This clonotype was seen at least ten times. This chain links TRBV5-1 with TRBJ2-1, with D perhaps TRBD2 (6 bases). Germline values: CDR1 SGHRS, CDR2 YFSETQ. Between the trimmed V and J ends, which lost 1 base and 8 bases, there was a span of 13 bases. The CDR3 has 14 amino acids. CDR3 nucleotide sequence: TGCGCCAGCAGCTTGAAACTAGCCGGCGATGAGCAGTTCTTC. Its protein product is CASSLKLAGDEQFF. Drawing the rest from reference TRBV5-1 and TRBJ2-1, the complete variable domain is KAGVTQTPRYLIKTRGQQVTLSCSPISGHRSVSWYQQTPGQGLQFLFEYFSETQRNKGNFPGRFSGRQFSNSRSEMNVSTLELGDSALYLCASSLKLAGDEQFFGPGTRLTVL.

This clonotype was counted between two and nine times. The J gene is TRBJ1-4, the V gene TRBV7-2; 9 positions match TRBD1. Trimming at V came to 4 bases and at J to 9 bases, leaving 6 bases not matched to a gene. CDR1 and CDR2 from the germline V gene are SGHTA and FQGNSA. The CDR3 has 14 residues. The CDR3 region is CASSSGQGKQKLFF. The CDR3 bases are TGTGCCAGCAGCTCCGGACAGGGGAAGCAAAAACTGTTTTTT.